The 23 T cell receptor beta chains reported below all come from one sample, sequenced in a study of TIL therapy for anti-PD-1-resistant metastatic lung cancer (dated by TCRdb to about 2021). The immunoSEQ v3 hsTCRB kit was used to amplify TCR beta CDR3 regions from genomic DNA through bias-controlled multiplex PCR. The table comes from immuneACCESS by way of TCRdb, which keeps in-frame sequences with V and J called. Part of the clones is missing from these tables; in studies checked, under half for an unresolved V gene and the rest for unknown reasons. Recorded for this sample are tens of thousands of clones; less than 75% of them occurred a single time. Of the sample, 4.5% to 7% falls within the top ten clones. This sample's time point label indicates: pre-treatment sample, taken before nivolumab and TIL therapy. Sequenced material: blood, taken at baseline. These receptors all stem from a person between 25 and 79 years old with non-small cell lung cancer.

This rearrangement joins TRBV4-3 to TRBJ2-2, with 8 bases fitting TRBD2. CDR1 and CDR2 from the germline V gene are LGHNA and YSLEER. Trimming at V came to 0 bases and at J to 5 bases, leaving 2 bases not matched to a gene. The CDR3 contains 15 residues. The chain's CDR3 is CASSQDGGATGELFF. In DNA, the CDR3 is TGCGCCAGCAGCCAAGACGGGGGGGCTACCGGGGAGCTGTTTTTT.

The chain combines TRBV28 with TRBJ2-3, with D hard to call. Germline values: CDR1 MDHEN, CDR2 SYDVKM. This CDR3 comprises 10 residues. V lost 2 bases and J 6 bases, leaving 0 bases between the germline ends. CDR3 sequence reads: CASSLDTQYF. In nucleotides, the CDR3 is TGTGCCAGCAGTTTAGATACGCAGTATTTT.

The count of this clone is one. V gene TRBV6-1 combines with J gene TRBJ1-2; D might be TRBD1 (6 bases). Trimming shortened V by 6 bases and J by 5 bases, and 10 bases separated the two germline ends. Germline V gene data show CDR1 as MNHNS and CDR2 as SASEGT. This CDR3 spans 12 amino acids. The CDR3 here is CASSPRGYGYTF. The CDR3 DNA reads as TGTGCCAGCAGCCCCAGGGGTTATGGCTACACCTTC.

This clone was found a few times. The rearrangement joins TRBV18 to TRBJ2-2; D is perhaps TRBD2 (5 bases). The CDR3 sequence is 14 residues long. Trimming pared 0 bases from V and 7 bases from J, leaving 9 bases between. The V gene's germline CDR1 is KGHSH and CDR2 LQKENI. The CDR3 loop reads CASSPPAGGGELFF. For the CDR3, the DNA is TGTGCCAGCTCACCACCGGCAGGAGGCGGGGAGCTGTTTTTT.

V usage is TRBV2 and J usage is TRBJ2-1, with D perhaps matching TRBD1 (6 bases). CDR1 is SNHLY, CDR2 FYNNEI, per germline. This CDR3 region has 16 residues. V lost 6 bases and J lost 1, with 16 bases in between. CDR3 nucleotide sequence: TGTGCCAGCAGGAGGGGGACCGGGATTTCCTACAATGAGCAGTTCTTC. Its protein is CASRRGTGISYNEQFF.

This clone came up a few times. This chain links TRBV19 with TRBJ2-7; possible D gene TRBD1, 6 bases. The CDR3 contains 11 residues. The V end was cut by 5 bases, the J end by 10 bases, with 12 bases between. Germline V gene data show CDR1 as LNHDA and CDR2 as SQIVND (reference sequence). CDR3 protein: CASSHRDTQYF. The CDR3 nucleotides are TGTGCCAGTAGTCATCGGGACACACAGTACTTC. Full variable domain (missing parts from reference TRBV19 and TRBJ2-7): DGGITQSPKYLFRKEGQNVTLSCEQNLNHDAMYWYRQDPGQGLRLIYYSQIVNDFQKGDIAEGYSVSREKKESFPLTVTSAQKNPTAFYLCASSHRDTQYFGPGTRLTVT.

This clone was recorded a few times. The J gene is TRBJ1-6, the V gene TRBV6-5; D unresolved. CDR3 length: 14 residues. Trimming took off 5 bases at V and 13 bases at J, with 18 bases between the two ends. Per the germline V gene, CDR1 is MNHEY and CDR2 is SVGAGI. CDR3 bases: TGTGCCAGCAGTCGCGATGGACCGGGGTCCCCCCTCCACTTT. It yields the protein CASSRDGPGSPLHF.

The V call is TRBV6-4, the J call TRBJ2-1, with D perhaps TRBD1 (5 bases). The CDR3 length is 15 residues. The ends were cut back, 4 bases at V and 0 bases at J, with 10 bases in the middle. The germline V gene encodes CDR1 MRHNA and CDR2 SNTAGT. The CDR3 bases are TGTGCCAGCAGTGTGGTAGACAGCTCCTACAATGAGCAGTTCTTC. As protein: CASSVVDSSYNEQFF.

The rearrangement joins TRBV4-3 to TRBJ1-2, with D tentatively TRBD1 (5 bases). The CDR3 has 15 residues. Germline loops: CDR1 LGHNA, CDR2 YSLEER. V was shortened by 5 bases and J by 2 bases, with 15 bases between the two germline ends. The CDR3 spells CASSTIGRENYGYTF. The CDR3 DNA is TGCGCCAGCAGCACCATTGGCAGGGAGAACTATGGCTACACCTTC.

The rearrangement uses TRBV9 and TRBJ2-2, with 12 bases lining up with TRBD2. In germline, CDR1 is SGDLS, CDR2 YYNGEE. The CDR3 is made up of 18 amino acids. Trimming at V came to 4 bases and at J to 3 bases, leaving 10 bases not matched to a gene. The CDR3 spells CASSPSLAGGPDTGELFF. The CDR3 coding sequence is TGTGCCAGCAGCCCGAGTCTAGCGGGGGGGCCAGACACCGGGGAGCTGTTTTTT. Using reference TRBV9 and TRBJ2-2 for the parts outside the CDR3, the full variable domain is DSGVTQTPKHLITATGQRVTLRCSPRSGDLSVYWYQQSLDQGLQFLIQYYNGEERAKGNILERFSAQQFPDLHSELNLSSLELGDSALYFCASSPSLAGGPDTGELFFGEGSRLTVL.

The rearrangement uses TRBV28 and TRBJ1-2, with 9 bases fitting TRBD1. The ends lost 2 bases at V and 6 bases at J; junction bases unmatched: 22. CDR1 MDHEN and CDR2 SYDVKM come from the germline V gene. The CDR3 contains 20 residues. The CDR3 nucleotides read TGTGCCAGCAGTTTAATCAATGTGAGGTTAGGGACAGGGTTAACTAATGGCTACACCTTC. Residues: CASSLINVRLGTGLTNGYTF.

By share of the sample, this clone is medium-sized. The chain couples TRBV6-4 to TRBJ1-1; D might be TRBD1 (5 bases). The CDR3 has 13 amino acids. Trimming left V 3 bases short and J 8 bases short, with 13 bases between. CDR1 and CDR2 from the germline V gene are MRHNA and SNTAGT. The CDR3, as DNA: TGTGCCAGCAGTGATATGATAGAGGGGGAAGCTTTCTTT. It encodes CASSDMIEGEAFF.

The chain couples TRBV5-1 to TRBJ2-7, with D perhaps matching TRBD1 (5 bases). This CDR3 is 14 amino acids long. V lost 0 bases and J 0 bases, leaving 7 bases between the germline ends. Germline-derived CDR1 and CDR2 are SGHRS and YFSETQ. The CDR3 DNA sequence: TGCGCCAGCAGCTTGGGACAGAGCTCCTACGAGCAGTACTTC. Its translation is CASSLGQSSYEQYF.

This chain uses TRBV2 with TRBJ1-1, with TRBD1 as a possible D gene (6 bases). Per the germline V gene, CDR1 is SNHLY and CDR2 is FYNNEI. V lost 5 bases, J lost 1 base, and 14 bases lay in between. The CDR3 has 15 amino acids. CDR3: CASSLNRGPNTEAFF. DNA of the CDR3: TGTGCCAGCAGTCTCAATCGGGGGCCGAACACTGAAGCTTTCTTT. The full variable domain, in which reference TRBV2 and TRBJ1-1 provide the parts outside the CDR3, is EPEVTQTPSHQVTQMGQEVILRCVPISNHLYFYWYRQILGQKVEFLVSFYNNEISEKSEIFDDQFSVERPDGSNFTLKIRSTKLEDSAMYFCASSLNRGPNTEAFFGQGTRLTVV.

This chain links TRBV19 with TRBJ2-2; D assignment may be TRBD1 or TRBD2 (5 bases each). CDR1 is LNHDA, CDR2 SQIVND, per germline (reference sequence). Trimming pared 4 bases from V and 1 base from J, leaving 10 bases between. The CDR3 extends over 15 amino acids. The CDR3 loop reads CASSRGPLNTGELFF. In DNA, the CDR3 is TGTGCCAGTAGTAGGGGACCCCTGAACACCGGGGAGCTGTTTTTT. The variable domain in full, completed from reference TRBV19 and TRBJ2-2, reads DGGITQSPKYLFRKEGQNVTLSCEQNLNHDAMYWYRQDPGQGLRLIYYSQIVNDFQKGDIAEGYSVSREKKESFPLTVTSAQKNPTAFYLCASSRGPLNTGELFFGEGSRLTVL.

The table lists this clone with a few counts. The chain couples TRBV6-6 to TRBJ1-5; no reliable D call. The CDR3 has 11 residues. The germline gives CDR1 MNHNY, CDR2 SVGAGI (reference sequence). With 8 bases removed from V and 1 base from J, the gap between germline ends came to 3 bases. CDR3 DNA sequence: TGTGCCAGCGGAAGCAATCAGCCCCAGCATTTT. It specifies CASGSNQPQHF.

The chain uses TRBV7-3 and TRBJ2-7, with 11 nucleotides matching TRBD2. The V and J ends lost 5 bases and 2 bases, in that order; junction bases with no gene match: 8. Germline V gives CDR1 SGHTA, CDR2 FQGTGA. The CDR3 has 16 amino acids. The CDR3 sequence: CASSTEGTSGTYEQYF. CDR3 bases: TGTGCCAGCAGCACAGAGGGGACTAGCGGCACCTACGAGCAGTACTTC.

The genes are TRBV19 and TRBJ2-3, with 9 bases identical to TRBD2. Trimming at V came to 4 bases and at J to 6 bases, leaving 8 bases not matched to a gene. There are 15 residues in the CDR3. CDR1 LNHDA and CDR2 SQIVND come from the germline V gene (reference sequence). The CDR3 region is CASSTPGLALDTQYF. DNA of the CDR3: TGTGCCAGTAGTACACCGGGACTAGCTCTGGATACGCAGTATTTT.

This chain joins TRBV28 and TRBJ2-1; TRBD2 matches at 16 bases. The V segment lost 5 bases and the J segment 4 bases; nucleotides outside the gene matches: 8. Germline assignment: CDR1 MDHEN and CDR2 SYDVKM. There are 18 residues in the CDR3. The CDR3 DNA follows: TGTGCCAGCAGTCCTCCGGGACTAGCGGGAGGGCTTTACAATGAGCAGTTCTTC. Translation: CASSPPGLAGGLYNEQFF.

A few counts support this clone. The germline gene is not matched at one end of the junction; a read error may be the cause. The chain employs TRBV7-3 and TRBJ1-6, with D perhaps matching TRBD1 (6 bases). There are 9 residues in the CDR3. The germline gives CDR1 SGHTA, CDR2 FQGTGA. The CDR3 loop reads CASADSTVF. Here the CDR3 DNA reads TGTGCCAGCGCGGACAGTACAGTCTTT.

The chain employs TRBV7-6 and TRBJ2-7; 9 bases map to TRBD1. The CDR3 spans 14 residues. Germline V gene sequence: CDR1 SGHVS, CDR2 FNYEAQ. Trimming cost V 1 base and J 4 bases; bases outside gene matches: 2. CDR3 nucleotide sequence: TGTGCCAGCAGCTTAGGGGACAGGGTATACGAGCAGTACTTC. Protein: CASSLGDRVYEQYF.

This chain connects TRBV9 to TRBJ2-1; 13 bases are shared with TRBD2. The CDR3 extends over 15 amino acids. Trimming at V came to 1 base and at J to 12 bases, leaving 7 bases not matched to a gene. Germline V gene lookup returns CDR1 SGDLS and CDR2 YYNGEE. The CDR3 loop reads CASSVRTSGGSGQFF. The CDR3 DNA is TGTGCCAGCAGCGTACGGACTAGCGGGGGTTCCGGGCAGTTCTTC.

J is TRBJ2-2 and V is TRBV7-2; D gene uncertain. Trimming stripped 2 bases from V and 5 bases from J, with 9 bases between. CDR3 length: 14 amino acids. Germline V gene lookup returns CDR1 SGHTA and CDR2 FQGNSA. This chain's CDR3 is CASSLIVQTGELFF. CDR3 DNA sequence: TGTGCCAGCAGCTTAATCGTGCAGACCGGGGAGCTGTTTTTT.